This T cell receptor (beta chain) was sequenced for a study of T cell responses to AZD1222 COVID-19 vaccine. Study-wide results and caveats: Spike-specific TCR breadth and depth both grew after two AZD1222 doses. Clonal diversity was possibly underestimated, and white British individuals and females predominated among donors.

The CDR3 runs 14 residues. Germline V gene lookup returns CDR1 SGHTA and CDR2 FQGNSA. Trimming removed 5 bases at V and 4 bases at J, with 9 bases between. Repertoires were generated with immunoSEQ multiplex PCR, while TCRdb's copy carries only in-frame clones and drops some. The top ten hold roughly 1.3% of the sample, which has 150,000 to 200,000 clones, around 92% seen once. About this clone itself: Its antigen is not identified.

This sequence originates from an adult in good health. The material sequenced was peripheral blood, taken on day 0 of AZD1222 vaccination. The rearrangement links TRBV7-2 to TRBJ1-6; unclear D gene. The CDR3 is CASSPGSYNSPLHF. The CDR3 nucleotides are TGTGCCAGCAGCCCCGGCTCTTATAATTCACCCCTCCACTTT.